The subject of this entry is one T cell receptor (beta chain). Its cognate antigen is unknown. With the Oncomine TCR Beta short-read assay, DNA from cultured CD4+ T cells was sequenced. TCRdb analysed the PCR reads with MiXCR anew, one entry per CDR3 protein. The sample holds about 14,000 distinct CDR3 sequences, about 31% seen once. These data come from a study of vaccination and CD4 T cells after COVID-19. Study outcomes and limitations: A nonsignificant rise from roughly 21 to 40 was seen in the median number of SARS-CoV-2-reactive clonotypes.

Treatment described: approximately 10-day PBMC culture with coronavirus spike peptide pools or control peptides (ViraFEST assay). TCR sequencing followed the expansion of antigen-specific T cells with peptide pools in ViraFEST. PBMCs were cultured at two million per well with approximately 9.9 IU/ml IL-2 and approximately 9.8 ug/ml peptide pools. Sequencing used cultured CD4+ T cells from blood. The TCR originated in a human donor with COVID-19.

The CDR3 DNA reads as TGTGCCAGCAGTGATAGCCCACGACGGGGCACTGAAGCTTTCTTT. It specifies CASSDSPRRGTEAFF. This chain joins TRBV2 and TRBJ1-1; D is unclear. Trimming removed 3 bases at V and 4 bases at J, with 15 bases between. This CDR3 is 15 amino acids long. Germline V gene data show CDR1 as SNHLY and CDR2 as FYNNEI.